The entry that follows covers one T cell receptor (beta chain) sequence. The sample originates from a study of blood T cell repertoires in COVID-19. The CDR3 is 18 amino acids. Per germline, CDR1 SGHRS and CDR2 YFSETQ. Trimming at V came to 4 bases and at J to 3 bases, leaving 12 bases not matched to a gene. Using immunoSEQ multiplex PCR, the repertoire was profiled, and TCRdb retains in-frame clones only, with some absent. This sample has under 200,000 clones; around 87% occur once, and the top ten carry around 0.5%. The Seattle patients, enrolled during active infection, were followed longitudinally.

Sequences were obtained from peripheral blood. This sequence was found in a man aged 60-69 years with COVID-19, enrolled during active disease. The rearrangement links TRBV5-1 to TRBJ2-5, with 13 bases fitting TRBD2. The CDR3 protein is CASSPRLAGGFLKETQYF. CDR3 nucleotide sequence: TGCGCCAGCAGCCCTAGACTAGCGGGGGGCTTCCTGAAAGAGACCCAGTACTTC. Full variable domain (remainder filled in from reference TRBV5-1 and TRBJ2-5): KAGVTQTPRYLIKTRGQQVTLSCSPISGHRSVSWYQQTPGQGLQFLFEYFSETQRNKGNFPGRFSGRQFSNSRSEMNVSTLELGDSALYLCASSPRLAGGFLKETQYFGPGTRLLVL.